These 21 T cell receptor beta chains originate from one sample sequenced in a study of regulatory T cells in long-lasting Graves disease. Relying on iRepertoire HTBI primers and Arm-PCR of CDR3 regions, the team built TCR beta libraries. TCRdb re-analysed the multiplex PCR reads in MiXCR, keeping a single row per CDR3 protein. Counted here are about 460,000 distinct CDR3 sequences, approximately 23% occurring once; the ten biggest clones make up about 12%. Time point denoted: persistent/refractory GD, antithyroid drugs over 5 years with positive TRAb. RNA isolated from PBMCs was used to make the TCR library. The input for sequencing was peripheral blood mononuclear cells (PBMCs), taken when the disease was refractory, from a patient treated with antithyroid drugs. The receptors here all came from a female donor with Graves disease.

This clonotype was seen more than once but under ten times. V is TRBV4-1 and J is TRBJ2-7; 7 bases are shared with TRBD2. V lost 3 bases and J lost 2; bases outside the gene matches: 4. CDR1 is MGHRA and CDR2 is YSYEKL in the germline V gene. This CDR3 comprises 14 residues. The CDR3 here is CASSHAGVAYEQYF. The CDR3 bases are TGCGCCAGCAGCCATGCGGGAGTGGCCTACGAGCAGTACTTC.

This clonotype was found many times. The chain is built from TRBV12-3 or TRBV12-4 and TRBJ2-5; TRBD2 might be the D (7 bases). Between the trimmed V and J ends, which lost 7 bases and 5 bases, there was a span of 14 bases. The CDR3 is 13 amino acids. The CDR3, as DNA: TGTGCCAGCATCTCTTGGGGGGGCGAGACCCAGTACTTC. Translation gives CASISWGGETQYF.

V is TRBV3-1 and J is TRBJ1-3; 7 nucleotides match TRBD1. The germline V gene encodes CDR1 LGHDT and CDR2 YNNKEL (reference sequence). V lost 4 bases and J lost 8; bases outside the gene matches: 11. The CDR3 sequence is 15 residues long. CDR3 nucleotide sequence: TGTGCCAGCAGCCCTCCTCGGGACAGTCAGGACACCATATATTTT. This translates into CASSPPRDSQDTIYF. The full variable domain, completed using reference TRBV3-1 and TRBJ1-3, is DTAVSQTPKYLVTQMGNDKSIKCEQNLGHDTMYWYKQDSKKFLKIMFSYNNKELIINETVPNRFSPKSPDKAHLNLHINSLELGDSAVYFCASSPPRDSQDTIYFGEGSWLTVV.

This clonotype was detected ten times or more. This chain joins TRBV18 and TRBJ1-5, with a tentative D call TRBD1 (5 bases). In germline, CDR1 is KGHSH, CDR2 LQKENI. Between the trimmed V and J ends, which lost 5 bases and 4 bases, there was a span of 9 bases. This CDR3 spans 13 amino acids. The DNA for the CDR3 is TGTGCCAGCTCAAAACAGGAGAATCAGCCCCAGCATTTT. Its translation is CASSKQENQPQHF.

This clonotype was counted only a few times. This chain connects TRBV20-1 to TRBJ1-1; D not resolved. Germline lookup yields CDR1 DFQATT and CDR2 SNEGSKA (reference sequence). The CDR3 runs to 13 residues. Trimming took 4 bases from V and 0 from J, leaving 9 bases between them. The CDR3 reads CSATTALNTEAFF. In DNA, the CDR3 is TGCAGTGCTACCACAGCTTTGAACACTGAAGCTTTCTTT.

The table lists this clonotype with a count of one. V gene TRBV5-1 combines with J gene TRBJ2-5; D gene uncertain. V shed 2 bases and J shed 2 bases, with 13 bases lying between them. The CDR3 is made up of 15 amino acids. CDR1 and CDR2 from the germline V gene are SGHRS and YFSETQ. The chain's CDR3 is CASSLSQDSQETQYF. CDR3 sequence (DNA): TGCGCCAGCAGCTTATCGCAAGACTCTCAAGAGACCCAGTACTTC.

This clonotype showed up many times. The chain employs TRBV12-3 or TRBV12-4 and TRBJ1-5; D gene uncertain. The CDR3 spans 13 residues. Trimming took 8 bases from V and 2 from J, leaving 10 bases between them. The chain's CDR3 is CASGPSGNQPQHF. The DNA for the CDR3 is TGTGCCAGCGGACCATCGGGCAATCAGCCCCAGCATTTT.

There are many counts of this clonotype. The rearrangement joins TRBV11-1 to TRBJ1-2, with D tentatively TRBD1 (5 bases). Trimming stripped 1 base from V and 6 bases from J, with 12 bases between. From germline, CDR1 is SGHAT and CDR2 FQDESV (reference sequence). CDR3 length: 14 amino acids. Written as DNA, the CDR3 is TGTGCCAGCAGCTTAGGGACACAACGGCATGGCTACACCTTC. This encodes CASSLGTQRHGYTF.

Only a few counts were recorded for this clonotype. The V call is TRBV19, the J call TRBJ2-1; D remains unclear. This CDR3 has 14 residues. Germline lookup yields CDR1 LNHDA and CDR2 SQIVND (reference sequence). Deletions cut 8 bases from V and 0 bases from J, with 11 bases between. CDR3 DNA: TGTGCCAGTGGGGTTAGGAGCTCCTACAATGAGCAGTTCTTC. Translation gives CASGVRSSYNEQFF.

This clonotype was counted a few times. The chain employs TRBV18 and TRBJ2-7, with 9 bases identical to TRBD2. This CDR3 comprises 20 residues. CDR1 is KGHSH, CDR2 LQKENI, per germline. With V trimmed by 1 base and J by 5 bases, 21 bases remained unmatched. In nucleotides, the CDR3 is TGTGCCAGCTCACCACGAGGTTTAGCGGGAGCATTGTCCCACAAGGACGAGCAGTACTTC. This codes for CASSPRGLAGALSHKDEQYF.

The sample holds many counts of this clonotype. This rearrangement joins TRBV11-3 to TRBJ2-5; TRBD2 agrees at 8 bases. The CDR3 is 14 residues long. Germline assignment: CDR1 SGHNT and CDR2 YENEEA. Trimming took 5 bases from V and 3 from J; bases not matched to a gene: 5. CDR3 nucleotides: TGTGCCAGCAGCCCCGGGAGGGGGGAAGAGACCCAGTACTTC. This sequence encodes CASSPGRGEETQYF.

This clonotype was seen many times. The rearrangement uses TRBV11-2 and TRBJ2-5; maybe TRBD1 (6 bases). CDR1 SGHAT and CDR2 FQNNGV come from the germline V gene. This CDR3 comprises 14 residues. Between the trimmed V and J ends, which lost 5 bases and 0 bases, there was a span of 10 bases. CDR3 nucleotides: TGTGCCAGCAGCGGGGGCGGGCACCAAGAGACCCAGTACTTC. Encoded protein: CASSGGGHQETQYF.

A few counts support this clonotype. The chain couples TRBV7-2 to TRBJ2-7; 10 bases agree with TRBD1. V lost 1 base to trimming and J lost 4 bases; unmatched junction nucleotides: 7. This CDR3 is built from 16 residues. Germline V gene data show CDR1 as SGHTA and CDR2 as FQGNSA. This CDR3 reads CASSLGWGTGVYEQYF. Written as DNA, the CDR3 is TGTGCCAGCAGCTTAGGGTGGGGGACAGGGGTATACGAGCAGTACTTC.

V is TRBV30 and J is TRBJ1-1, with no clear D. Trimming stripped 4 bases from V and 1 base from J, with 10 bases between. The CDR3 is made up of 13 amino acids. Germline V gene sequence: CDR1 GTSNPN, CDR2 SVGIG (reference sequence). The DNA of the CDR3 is TGTGCCTGGAATATCATCCAGAACACTGAAGCTTTCTTT. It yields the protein CAWNIIQNTEAFF. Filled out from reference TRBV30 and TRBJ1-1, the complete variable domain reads SQTIHQWPATLVQPVGSPLSLECTVEGTSNPNLYWYRQAAGRGLQLLFYSVGIGQISSEVPQNLSASRPQDRQFILSSKKLLLSDSGFYLCAWNIIQNTEAFFGQGTRLTVV.

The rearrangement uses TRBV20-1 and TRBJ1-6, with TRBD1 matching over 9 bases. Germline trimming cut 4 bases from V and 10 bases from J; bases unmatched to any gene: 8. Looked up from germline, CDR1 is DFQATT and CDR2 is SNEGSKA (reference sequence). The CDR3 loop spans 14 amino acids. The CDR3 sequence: CSATGTGPQSPLHF. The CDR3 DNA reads TGCAGTGCTACCGGGACAGGGCCCCAATCACCCCTCCACTTT.

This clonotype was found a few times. The CDR3 sequence: CASTGGSTEAFF. In DNA, the CDR3 is TGTGCCAGCACCGGAGGCAGCACTGAAGCTTTCTTT. The rearrangement links TRBV6-4 to TRBJ1-1; no clear D gene. This CDR3 region has 12 residues. V was clipped by 7 bases and J by 4 bases, with 10 bases between them. Per germline, CDR1 MRHNA and CDR2 SNTAGT.

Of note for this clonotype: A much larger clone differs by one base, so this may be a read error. In DNA, the CDR3 is TGTACCAGCAGTCGTAAGACAGATTACACAAACATTCAGTACTTC. This codes for CTSSRKTDYTNIQYF. J is TRBJ2-4 and V is TRBV28; maybe TRBD1 (5 bases). Germline assignment: CDR1 MDHEN and CDR2 SYDVKM. The CDR3 length is 15 residues.

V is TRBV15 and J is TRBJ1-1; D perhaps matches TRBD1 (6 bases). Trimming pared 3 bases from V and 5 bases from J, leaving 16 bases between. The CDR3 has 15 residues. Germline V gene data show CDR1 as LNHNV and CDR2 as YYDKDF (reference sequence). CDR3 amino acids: CATSRPKGVETEAFF. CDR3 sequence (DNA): TGTGCCACCAGCAGGCCCAAGGGGGTTGAGACTGAAGCTTTCTTT.

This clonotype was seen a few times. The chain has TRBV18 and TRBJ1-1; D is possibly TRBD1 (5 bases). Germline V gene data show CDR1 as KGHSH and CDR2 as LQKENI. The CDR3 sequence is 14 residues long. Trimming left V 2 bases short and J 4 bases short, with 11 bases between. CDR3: CASSPDLGGTEAFF. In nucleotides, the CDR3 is TGTGCCAGCTCACCAGACTTGGGGGGCACTGAAGCTTTCTTT.

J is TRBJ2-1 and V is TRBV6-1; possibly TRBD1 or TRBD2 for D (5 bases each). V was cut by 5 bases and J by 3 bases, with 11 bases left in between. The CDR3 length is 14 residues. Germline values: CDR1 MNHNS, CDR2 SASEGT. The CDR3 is CASSPGTDYNEQFF. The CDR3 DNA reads TGTGCCAGCAGTCCCGGGACGGACTACAATGAGCAGTTCTTC.

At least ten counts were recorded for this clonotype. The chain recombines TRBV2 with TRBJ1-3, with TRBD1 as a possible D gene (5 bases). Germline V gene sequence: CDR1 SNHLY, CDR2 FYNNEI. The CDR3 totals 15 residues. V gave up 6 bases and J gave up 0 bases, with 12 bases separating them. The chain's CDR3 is CASSADTLSGNTIYF. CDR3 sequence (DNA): TGTGCCAGCAGCGCGGACACTCTCTCTGGAAACACCATATATTTT.